This T cell receptor beta chain was obtained from a study of blood T cell repertoires in COVID-19. Study-wide context: Sources were T cells, B-cell-depleted T cells, or PBMCs; the material itself was cDNA or gDNA.

Assay: immunoSEQ multiplex PCR; the TCRdb copy retains only in-frame clones and omits some. The sample lists around 140,000 clones, approximately 87% occurring once. The receptor was isolated from a man between 60 and 70 years old who had recovered from COVID-19. The sample comprised PBMCs or T cells enriched from blood (not recorded which).

The CDR3 sequence is CASRGTSGSKQYF. In DNA form, the CDR3 reads TGTGCCAGCAGGGGGACTAGCGGGAGTAAGCAGTACTTC. The chain couples TRBV27 to TRBJ2-7, with 14 nucleotides matching TRBD2. The CDR3 extends over 13 amino acids. Germline values: CDR1 MNHEY, CDR2 SMNVEV (reference sequence). The V gene end was trimmed by 6 bases and the J gene end by 8 bases; junction bases not matched to a gene: 3.